The TCR beta chain under discussion was sequenced for a study of glioma-infiltrating T cells after dendritic cell vaccination. As for the study in general: Patients had newly diagnosed or recurrent glioblastoma and received dendritic cell vaccines.

The time point was: after dendritic cell vaccination, including at tumor progression/relapse. Blood PBMC samples: pre-vaccination, two weeks post third vaccination, and at tumor progression. This clone occurred a few times. Its antigen is undetermined. CDR1 and CDR2 (germline): MNHEY, SVGAGI. There are 11 residues in the CDR3. J gave up 8 bases and V 5 bases, and 2 bases lay outside the gene matches. Broader study findings: Estimated pretreatment TIL content predicted outcome after dendritic cell vaccination.

Assay used: immunoSEQ multiplex PCR; TCRdb lists only in-frame clones, some missing. The data contain around 60,000 clones, approximately 81% of them seen just once; the ten biggest clones take up around 8.3%. The origin of this receptor is a human donor with glioblastoma. Sequences were derived from blood, sampled after dendritic cell vaccination. The gene calls are TRBV6-5 and TRBJ1-2, with 7 bases lining up with TRBD1. CDR3 coding DNA: TGTGCCAGCAGTCAGGGGGGCGGCTACACCTTC. Protein: CASSQGGGYTF.